This T cell receptor beta chain was observed in a study of blood T cell repertoires in COVID-19 (TCRdb year 2020). Background for the entire study: Collaborator samples came from the United States, Italy and Spain and covered acute and convalescent phases of COVID-19. The prospective study material was composed of cDNA or gDNA derived from T cells, B-cell-depleted T cells, or PBMCs. The dataset comprised deeply sampled blood TCRbeta repertoires from subjects exposed to, actively infected with, or recovered from COVID-19. A freely available public database, intended as a resource for researchers studying the immune response to SARS-CoV-2, is where the repertoires were released. Samples came from the ongoing ImmuneRACE study (first 160 participants) plus 1,254 subjects from 6 global collaborators. The sample metadata nearly always contained a de-identified subject ID, COVID-19 status, age in years and sex. Where available, HLA class I and class II types were obtained from metadata supplied by the sample provider rather than from assay-based typing. Summary of the overall study and its limitations: The amount of clinical and demographic metadata varied by source and participant and was provided uncurated.

Including the terminal cysteine and phenylalanine, the CDR3 comprises 15 residues. Just CDR3 DNA is preserved here, 45 bases in frame from base 1. A distance of 15 bases separates the germline ends of V and J, which lose 5 bases and 4 bases respectively. The germline V gene encodes CDR1 ENHRY and CDR2 SYGVKD. Note on this clone: The antigen it binds to is not known. No quality values exist for individual bases; no much larger clone is one base distant.

The collaborating institutions used their own protocols to collect whole blood in K2EDTA tubes. For TCRbeta analysis, collaborators shipped samples in one of three forms: frozen whole blood, isolated PBMCs, or DNA extracted from either of those sample types. TCRbeta CDR3 regions were amplified from genomic DNA by means of the immunoSEQ Assay, a bias-controlled multiplex PCR. On the study's bioinformatics: Nucleated cell counts per sample were estimated from amplification of reference gene primers within the assay. Sequence reads were collapsed and filtered to measure the absolute abundance of every unique TCRbeta CDR3 rearrangement. Productive Simpson clonality was computed per sample as the square root of Simpson's diversity index over productive rearrangements. Imported from immuneACCESS, the table was reduced by TCRdb to in-frame sequences with V and J called. These copies leave out some clones; in studies compared against another copy, an unresolved V gene accounts for under half, and the cause of the remainder is not known. V and J calls and clone size are as listed in that table; D and trimming were resolved from the DNA. For this sample the table gives roughly 90,000 clones, of which 80% were detected only once. 10% of the sample is taken by the ten largest.

The TCR originated in a woman in her 70s with acute or convalescent COVID-19. The source material was peripheral blood. The chain is encoded by TRBV10-3 joined to TRBJ1-5, with TRBD1 as a weak D call on 5 bases. The sequenced DNA: TGTGCCATCAGTCCAGATCAGGGAGGGAATCAGCCCCAGCATTTT. It is translated as CAISPDQGGNQPQHF.